This T cell receptor beta chain was observed in a study of shared clonotypes between healthy human individuals. Study-wide findings and caveats: In contrast to clonotypes shared by all four donors, non-shared clonotypes had lower generation probabilities.

A remark on this clone: The antigen is unknown.

The authors distributed each subset's genomic DNA evenly over several immunoSEQ plates. Replicate PCRs for sorted subsets used roughly 200 ng DNA; this equaled around 28,000 T cell genomes. The protocol was immunoSEQ multiplex PCR, while the TCRdb copy is restricted to in-frame clones and leaves out a portion. This table holds about 2 million clones, around 96% found once. Naive CD8 isolation took CD45RO-negative cells positively selected for CCR7 and excluded terminally differentiated effector memory CD45RA+ cells. Germline V gives CDR1 SGDLS, CDR2 YYNGEE. The germline V and J ends were trimmed by 4 bases and 0 bases, with 12 bases remaining between them. The CDR3 spans 15 residues.

The TCR sequence derives from a man aged 18 to 29 in good health. Sequencing used naive CD8+ T cells sorted from blood. The chain couples TRBV9 to TRBJ2-3; possibly TRBD1 for D (6 bases). CDR3: CASSSGQTSTDTQYF. The CDR3 DNA is TGTGCCAGCAGCTCCGGACAGACTAGCACAGATACGCAGTATTTT.